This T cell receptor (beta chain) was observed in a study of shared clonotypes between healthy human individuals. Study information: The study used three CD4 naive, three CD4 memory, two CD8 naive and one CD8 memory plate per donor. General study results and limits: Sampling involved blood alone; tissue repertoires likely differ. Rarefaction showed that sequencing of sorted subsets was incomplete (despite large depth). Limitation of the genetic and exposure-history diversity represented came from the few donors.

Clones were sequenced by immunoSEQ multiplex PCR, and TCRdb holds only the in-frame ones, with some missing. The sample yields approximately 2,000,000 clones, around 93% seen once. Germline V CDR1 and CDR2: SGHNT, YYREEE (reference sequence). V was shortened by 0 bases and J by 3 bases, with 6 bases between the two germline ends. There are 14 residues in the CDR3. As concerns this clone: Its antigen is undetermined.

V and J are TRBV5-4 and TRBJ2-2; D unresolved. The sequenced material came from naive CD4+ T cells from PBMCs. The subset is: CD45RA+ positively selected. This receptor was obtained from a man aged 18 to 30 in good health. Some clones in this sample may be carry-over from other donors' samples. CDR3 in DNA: TGTGCCAGCAGCTTGGAAGGGTACACCGGGGAGCTGTTTTTT. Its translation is CASSLEGYTGELFF. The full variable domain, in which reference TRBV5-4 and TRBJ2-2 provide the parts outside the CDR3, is ETGVTQSPTHLIKTRGQQVTLRCSSQSGHNTVSWYQQALGQGPQFIFQYYREEENGRGNFPPRFSGLQFPNYSSELNVNALELDDSALYLCASSLEGYTGELFFGEGSRLTVL.